The TCR beta chain under discussion was sequenced for a study of CD8 T cells in Susac syndrome. CDR1 and CDR2 (germline): SQVTM, ANQGSEA. The V gene lost 8 bases and the J gene lost 1 base, with 11 bases spanning the gap. CDR3 length equals 12 residues. Recently defined diagnostic criteria classed the Susac syndrome patients as definite or probable. Negative isolation yielded CD4+ and CD8+ T cells, and FACS enriched TEMRA cells. Reverse transcription of roughly 0.5 to 1 ug RNA was carried out with random hexamers. An immunoSEQ multiplex PCR amplified TCR beta CDR3 over 54 Vbeta and 13 Jbeta. TCRdb re-derived calls from the immunoSEQ multiplex PCR reads in MiXCR, one entry per CDR3 protein. This sample has 200,000 to 250,000 distinct CDR3 sequences; about 94% occur once, and the top ten carry 0.15%. As to this clonotype: Its antigen is not identified.

The study, taken as a whole, reports: The CD4+ T cell repertoires in Susac syndrome were not clonally expanded.

The TCR originated in a human donor with Susac syndrome. The sequenced sample was CD4+ T cells from PBMCs. The gene calls are TRBV29-1 and TRBJ1-1; D gene uncertain. CDR3 in DNA: TGCAGCAGCGTTATAGGGAACACTGAAGCTTTCTTT. Translation: CSSVIGNTEAFF. Together with reference TRBV29-1 and TRBJ1-1, the CDR3 gives the full variable domain: SAVISQKPSRDICQRGTSLTIQCQVDSQVTMMFWYRQQPGQSLTLIATANQGSEATYESGFVIDKFPISRPNLTFSTLTVSNMSPEDSSIYLCSSVIGNTEAFFGQGTRLTVV.